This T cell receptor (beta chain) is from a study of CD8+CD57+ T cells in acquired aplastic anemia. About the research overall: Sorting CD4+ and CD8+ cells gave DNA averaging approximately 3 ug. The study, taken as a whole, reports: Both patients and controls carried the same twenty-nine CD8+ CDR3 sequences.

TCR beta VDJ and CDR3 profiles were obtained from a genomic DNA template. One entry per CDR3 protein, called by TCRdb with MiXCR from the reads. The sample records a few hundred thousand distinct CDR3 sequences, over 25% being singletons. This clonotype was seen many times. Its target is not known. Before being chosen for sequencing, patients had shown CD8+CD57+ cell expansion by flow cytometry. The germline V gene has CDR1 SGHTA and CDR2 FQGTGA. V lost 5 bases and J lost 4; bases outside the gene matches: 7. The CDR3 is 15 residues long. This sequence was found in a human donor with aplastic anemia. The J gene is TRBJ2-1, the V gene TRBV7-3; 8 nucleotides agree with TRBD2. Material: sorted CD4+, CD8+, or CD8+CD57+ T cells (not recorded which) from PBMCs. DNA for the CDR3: TGTGCCAGCAGCCCGACTAGCGTGAGGTACAATGAGCAGTTCTTC. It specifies CASSPTSVRYNEQFF. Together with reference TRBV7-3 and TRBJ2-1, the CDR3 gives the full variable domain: GAGVSQTPSNKVTEKGKYVELRCDPISGHTALYWYRQSLGQGPEFLIYFQGTGAADDSGLPNDRFFAVRPEGSVSTLKIQRTERGDSAVYLCASSPTSVRYNEQFFGPGTRLTVL.